This is a list of T cell receptor beta chains from one sample in a study of blood T cells in healthy people across ages. TCRdb redid the calling of the 5' RACE reads with MiXCR, one entry per CDR3 protein. The sample consists of about 970,000 distinct CDR3 sequences, just over 50% of them appearing once. The sample consisted of blood. These receptors were taken from a woman aged 55-70 years in good health. The CDR3 runs from the conserved cysteine through the conserved F or W. The D gene is left open where the match is weak. Where a row states a size, it is once, few, many or the class of an expanded clone; other rows omit it.

v_call	d_call	j_call	clone_size	cdr3_nt	cdr3_aa
TRBV7-9	.	TRBJ1-2	.	TGTGCCAGCAGCACCGGCGGTGTTGCCTATGGCTACACCTTC	CASSTGGVAYGYTF
TRBV5-1	TRBD2	TRBJ2-1	.	TGCGCCAGCAGCACCTCTAGCGGGAGTTACTATGAGCAGTTCTTC	CASSTSSGSYYEQFF
TRBV20-1	.	TRBJ2-4	.	TGCAGTGCAACCGGGACCCAGCAGTACTTC	CSATGTQQYF
TRBV4-2	TRBD1	TRBJ2-7	.	TGTGCCAGCAGGGGGAACAGGGGTTTAACCGAGCAGTACTTC	CASRGNRGLTEQYF
TRBV7-2	.	TRBJ2-3	many	TGTGCCAGCAGCTTATCGATACTTAGCACAGATACGCAGTATTTT	CASSLSILSTDTQYF
TRBV4-1	TRBD2	TRBJ2-3	.	TGCGCCAGCAGCCAAGATTTTATCGCGGGCGGGAGGGTTGATACGCAGTATTTT	CASSQDFIAGGRVDTQYF
TRBV15	TRBD2	TRBJ2-7	.	TGTGCCACCTCTGGGGGGGGAGACTACGAGCAGTACTTC	CATSGGGDYEQYF
TRBV27	.	TRBJ2-7	few	TGTGCCAGCAGTCTCACAACGCGGTACGAGCAGTACTTC	CASSLTTRYEQYF
TRBV28	.	TRBJ2-1	.	TGTGCCAGCAGTCAACCGGGACGGAGGATCTACAATGAGCAGTTCTTC	CASSQPGRRIYNEQFF
TRBV30	TRBD2	TRBJ2-7	.	TGTGCCTGGTCTCCGGGGGGGTCTGACGAGCAGTACTTC	CAWSPGGSDEQYF
TRBV29-1	.	TRBJ2-3	.	TGCAGCGTGAGGGATGCATGGGGGGCCAGCACAGATACGCAGTATTTT	CSVRDAWGASTDTQYF
TRBV29-1	TRBD1	TRBJ2-7	.	TGCAGCGCCTCCCAGGGGGTCTCCTACGAGCAGTACTTC	CSASQGVSYEQYF
TRBV6-1	TRBD2	TRBJ2-5	once	TGTGCCAGCAGTCCTCTAGCGGGGGACTGGGGGGCACAAGAGACCCAGTACTTC	CASSPLAGDWGAQETQYF
TRBV20-1	TRBD2	TRBJ2-1	.	TGCAGTGCCGACTGGCGGGAGCTTTTGGATGAGCAGTTCTTC	CSADWRELLDEQFF
TRBV18	.	TRBJ2-3	.	TGTGCCAGCTCACCATCCGCCGTTCTAGTCCCAGATACGCAGTATTTT	CASSPSAVLVPDTQYF
TRBV20-1	.	TRBJ1-2	.	TGCAGTGCTAGTTCGCTGCGGGGAAGGGCATCCTATGGCTACACCTTC	CSASSLRGRASYGYTF
TRBV29-1	.	TRBJ2-4	few	TGCAGCGTAACACCTCACGAGGCCAAAAACATTCAGTACTTC	CSVTPHEAKNIQYF
TRBV2	.	TRBJ1-2	.	TGTGCCAGAAGCCGCCGTGTGTTGGGTGGCTACACCTTC	CARSRRVLGGYTF
TRBV12-3/TRBV12-4	.	TRBJ2-5	.	TGTGCCAGCAGTTTTTTCGGCCTAAGGGAAGAGACCCAGTACTTC	CASSFFGLREETQYF
TRBV28	.	TRBJ1-2	once	TGTGCCAGCAGAGACCCCTTTCGTGGCTACACCTTC	CASRDPFRGYTF
TRBV4-1	TRBD1	TRBJ2-7	.	TGCGCCAGCAGCGTGTTCAGGGGGCTCTACGAGCAGTACTTC	CASSVFRGLYEQYF
TRBV10-3	TRBD2	TRBJ2-1	few	TGTGCCATCAGTGAAGGGACTAGCGCCTACAATGAGCAGTTCTTC	CAISEGTSAYNEQFF
TRBV5-1	.	TRBJ2-3	few	TGCGCCAGCATGCGTGACACAGATACGCAGTATTTT	CASMRDTDTQYF
TRBV7-2	TRBD2	TRBJ2-3	many	TGTGCCAGCAGCTCACTAGCGGGGGCCCCGGATACGCAGTATTTT	CASSSLAGAPDTQYF
TRBV12-3/TRBV12-4	.	TRBJ2-7	.	TGTGCCAGCAGTTTCACAGGACTCTCCTACGAGCAGTACTTC	CASSFTGLSYEQYF
TRBV7-2	.	TRBJ2-7	.	TGTGCCAGCAGCTACGCAACGACAGGCTACGAGCAGTACTTC	CASSYATTGYEQYF
TRBV7-8	.	TRBJ2-1	few	TGTGCCAGCAGCCCAGACAGAGTCTACAATGAGCAGTTCTTC	CASSPDRVYNEQFF
TRBV10-3	TRBD1	TRBJ2-3	.	TGTGCCATTTCCGTCCGGGACAGTGATACGCAGTATTTT	CAISVRDSDTQYF
TRBV7-6	.	TRBJ2-7	.	TGTGCCAGCAGCGCGAGTGTTAATGGGTACGAGCAGTACTTC	CASSASVNGYEQYF
TRBV2	.	TRBJ1-1	.	TGTGCCAGCAGTGAACGAAGGGGCAGTACTGAAGCTTTCTTT	CASSERRGSTEAFF
TRBV7-9	TRBD2	TRBJ2-3	.	TGTGCCAGCAGCTTAGAGACACTAGCGGGAATACTAACAGATACGCAGTATTTT	CASSLETLAGILTDTQYF
TRBV12-3/TRBV12-4	TRBD1	TRBJ1-4	.	TGTGCCAGCAGCTTACAGGGGTCGGCGAAAAAACTGTTTTTT	CASSLQGSAKKLFF
TRBV12-3/TRBV12-4	.	TRBJ1-1	few	TGTGCCAGCAGTTTGGGTGGCCGGAACACTGAAGCTTTCTTT	CASSLGGRNTEAFF
TRBV6-6	.	TRBJ1-2	few	TGTGCCAGCAGACCCTCGGCCCATGGCTACACCTTC	CASRPSAHGYTF
TRBV12-3/TRBV12-4	.	TRBJ2-5	.	TGTGCCAGCAGCCCTCCCAACTGGGAGGAGACCCAGTACTTC	CASSPPNWEETQYF
TRBV25-1	.	TRBJ2-4	.	TGTGCCAGCAGTGAGGGTGGGGACGGCAAAAACATTCAGTACTTC	CASSEGGDGKNIQYF
TRBV10-3	TRBD1	TRBJ2-7	.	TGTGCCATCAGTGAGCCGACAGGGGGATACGAGCAGTACTTC	CAISEPTGGYEQYF
TRBV12-3/TRBV12-4	TRBD2	TRBJ2-3	.	TGTGCCAGCAGCCCCCAACTAGCGGGCTTCACAGATACGCAGTATTTT	CASSPQLAGFTDTQYF
TRBV20-1	.	TRBJ1-2	few	TGCAGTTTGGGGCTAAGCTGCACCTTC	CSLGLSCTF
TRBV6-5	TRBD1	TRBJ1-1	many	TGTGCCAGCAGTATCCGACAGGGGTTAGGTACTGAAGCTTTCTTT	CASSIRQGLGTEAFF
TRBV7-9	.	TRBJ2-7	.	TGTGCCAGCAGCTTAGCAGAAGGACAGTCCTACGAGCAGTACTTC	CASSLAEGQSYEQYF
TRBV20-1	.	TRBJ2-5	few	TGCAGTGCTAGTCCTCAGGGAAAAAGCGAGACCCAGTACTTC	CSASPQGKSETQYF
TRBV6-5	.	TRBJ2-7	once	TGTGCCAGCAGTAAAGTCGGGGGTGCCCCCGAGCAGTACTTC	CASSKVGGAPEQYF
TRBV7-9	TRBD2	TRBJ2-1	.	TGTGCCAGCAGCCCCCAGTTGGGCGGGAGACACGGTGAGCAGTTCTTC	CASSPQLGGRHGEQFF
TRBV10-1	.	TRBJ1-2	few	TGCGCCAGCAGTGAATCAACCACCTATGGCTACACCTTC	CASSESTTYGYTF
TRBV5-1	TRBD2	TRBJ2-6	.	TGCGCCAGCAGCTTGATTCAGGGACTAGCGGGATCTGGGGCCAACGTCCTGACTTTC	CASSLIQGLAGSGANVLTF